Many counts were recorded for the clone carrying this T cell receptor (beta chain). The antigen remains unidentified. TCRdb itself ran the RT-PCR reads through MiXCR, one entry per CDR3 protein. Of some 180,000 distinct CDR3 sequences in the sample, about 9% were seen once. The data originate from a study of response to subunit inactivated influenza vaccine. Study-level results: Few new T cells, the authors suggested, are recruited by each seasonal influenza vaccination.

The CDR3 is made up of 16 amino acids. Germline CDR1 SGHTA, CDR2 FQGNSA. The V end was cut by 2 bases, the J end by 2 bases, with 12 bases between. The TCR comes from a man aged 45-65 years who received an inactivated influenza vaccine. Source: non-naive T cells sorted from PBMCs, taken on the day of vaccination. The gene calls are TRBV7-2 and TRBJ2-2, with D possibly being TRBD1 or TRBD2 (5 bases each). The CDR3 DNA reads as TGTGCCAGCAGCTTAACACTCGGGGCTAACACCGGGGAGCTGTTTTTT. Amino acid sequence: CASSLTLGANTGELFF.